This is a list of T cell receptor beta chains from one sample in a study of blood T cells in healthy people across ages. TCRdb ran MiXCR on the 5' RACE reads and lists one entry per CDR3 protein. The table includes hundreds of thousands of distinct CDR3 sequences, approximately 59% detected once. Sequences were obtained from blood. All receptors come from a man aged 25-40 years in good health. CDR3s include the opening cysteine and the closing phenylalanine or tryptophan. Each record gives: V gene, D gene, J gene, clone size, CDR3 protein, CDR3 DNA. D genes are given only for firm matches. Size values are once, few and many counts, or a class for expanded clones, and some rows have none.

TRBV28	TRBD2	TRBJ2-3	-	CASSLATSGGLDTQYF	TGTGCCAGCAGTTTAGCAACTAGCGGGGGCCTAGATACGCAGTATTTT
TRBV7-2	-	TRBJ2-5	few	CASSSPPRETQYF	TGTGCCAGCAGTTCCCCCCCCCGAGAGACCCAGTACTTC
TRBV20-1	-	TRBJ2-4	few	CSARAGHPGDIQYF	TGCAGTGCTAGAGCGGGGCACCCCGGGGACATTCAGTACTTC
TRBV13	TRBD2	TRBJ2-7	-	CASSLGTSGASDEQYF	TGTGCCAGCAGCTTAGGGACTAGCGGGGCTTCCGACGAGCAGTACTTC
TRBV18	-	TRBJ2-5	-	CASSPETLPETQYF	TGTGCCAGCTCACCAGAGACGCTCCCAGAGACCCAGTACTTC
TRBV4-2	TRBD1	TRBJ2-1	-	CASSQGQGSSYNEQFF	TGTGCCAGCAGCCAAGGACAGGGAAGCTCCTACAATGAGCAGTTCTTC
TRBV5-1	-	TRBJ2-1	once	CASSLAVTYEQFF	TGCGCCAGCAGCTTGGCTGTCACCTACGAGCAGTTCTTC
TRBV7-9	-	TRBJ2-1	-	CASSLVRELPNEQFF	TGTGCCAGCAGCTTAGTCAGGGAGCTACCGAATGAGCAGTTCTTC
TRBV12-3/TRBV12-4	-	TRBJ2-3	-	CASIREAENTQYF	TGTGCCAGCATCCGAGAGGCGGAAAATACGCAGTATTTT
TRBV27	-	TRBJ2-5	-	CASSRRGSETQYF	TGTGCCAGCAGCCGCAGAGGGAGCGAGACCCAGTACTTC
TRBV29-1	TRBD2	TRBJ2-1	-	CSVEETAGGVYNEQFF	TGCAGCGTTGAAGAAACAGCGGGGGGAGTCTACAATGAGCAGTTCTTC
TRBV20-1	TRBD1	TRBJ2-4	-	CSARTGANIQYF	TGCAGTGCTAGGACAGGGGCAAACATTCAGTACTTC
TRBV19	-	TRBJ2-2	-	CASSIVSRPGELFF	TGTGCCAGTAGTATAGTTTCCAGGCCCGGGGAGCTGTTTTTT
TRBV15	TRBD1	TRBJ1-5	-	CATSREETGVDQPQHF	TGTGCCACCAGCAGAGAGGAGACAGGGGTTGATCAGCCCCAGCATTTT
TRBV20-1	-	TRBJ1-2	-	CSAKDGRLYGYTF	TGCAGTGCCAAGGACGGACGGCTCTATGGCTACACCTTC
TRBV6-2/TRBV6-3	TRBD1	TRBJ2-7	-	CASIGTGKYEQYF	TGTGCCAGCATCGGGACAGGAAAATACGAGCAGTACTTC
TRBV20-1	TRBD1	TRBJ1-2	-	CSARDRQGEMNYGYTF	TGCAGTGCTAGAGACCGACAGGGAGAGATGAACTATGGCTACACCTTC
TRBV12-3/TRBV12-4	-	TRBJ2-3	few	CASSPWGRGSDTQYF	TGTGCCAGCAGCCCCTGGGGGCGGGGCTCAGATACGCAGTATTTT
TRBV12-3/TRBV12-4	-	TRBJ2-6	-	CATLTPSGANVLTF	TGTGCCACCCTAACTCCCTCTGGGGCCAACGTCCTGACTTTC
TRBV20-1	-	TRBJ2-3	-	CSASIGGNADTQYF	TGCAGTGCTAGTATTGGGGGAAATGCAGATACGCAGTATTTT
TRBV20-1	-	TRBJ1-1	-	CGARAPTEAFF	TGCGGTGCTAGAGCCCCCACTGAAGCTTTCTTT
TRBV20-1	-	TRBJ2-7	few	CSAREMSAYEQYF	TGCAGTGCTAGAGAAATGTCGGCTTACGAGCAGTACTTC
TRBV20-1	-	TRBJ2-7	-	CSARDLAAEQYF	TGCAGTGCTAGAGATCTGGCGGCCGAGCAGTACTTC
TRBV7-3	-	TRBJ2-1	-	CASSLTSDEQFF	TGTGCCAGCAGCTTAACTAGCGATGAGCAGTTCTTC
TRBV27	-	TRBJ1-4	-	CASSLWFWADEKLFF	TGTGCCAGCAGTTTATGGTTTTGGGCGGACGAAAAACTGTTTTTT
TRBV9	TRBD2	TRBJ2-1	-	CASKAGGAETQFF	TGTGCCAGCAAGGCGGGAGGGGCAGAGACCCAGTTCTTC
TRBV6-2/TRBV6-3	TRBD1	TRBJ2-6	once	CASSYPGQGRPLYSGANVLTF	TGTGCCAGCAGTTACCCCGGACAGGGGCGTCCCCTATACTCTGGGGCCAACGTCCTGACTTTC
TRBV20-1	TRBD1	TRBJ2-7	-	CSARGTGSSYEQYF	TGCAGTGCTAGAGGGACAGGATCTTCCTACGAGCAGTACTTC
TRBV18	TRBD1	TRBJ1-4	-	CASSPRDSNEKLFF	TGTGCCAGCTCACCAAGGGACAGTAATGAAAAACTGTTTTTT
TRBV5-1	TRBD1	TRBJ2-5	-	CASSVTGGAETQYF	TGCGCCAGCAGCGTTACAGGGGGCGCGGAGACCCAGTACTTC
TRBV20-1	-	TRBJ2-2	-	CSARDPGGSTGELFF	TGCAGTGCTAGAGATCCAGGAGGATCCACCGGGGAGCTGTTTTTT
TRBV27	TRBD2	TRBJ2-1	-	CASSITSVNNEQFF	TGTGCCAGCAGTATAACTAGCGTCAACAATGAGCAGTTCTTC
TRBV7-2	TRBD1	TRBJ1-6	-	CASSPGQESSPLHF	TGTGCCAGCAGCCCCGGACAGGAGTCTTCACCCCTCCACTTT
TRBV28	TRBD2	TRBJ2-7	once	CASSLIGGARFEQYF	TGTGCCAGCAGTTTGATCGGGGGGGCCCGCTTTGAGCAGTACTTC
TRBV12-3/TRBV12-4	TRBD1	TRBJ2-3	-	CASSQDRVSDTQYF	TGTGCCAGCAGTCAAGACAGGGTCTCGGATACGCAGTATTTT
TRBV27	-	TRBJ2-1	few	CASSLSTGLYNEQFF	TGTGCCAGCAGTTTATCAACAGGGCTATACAATGAGCAGTTCTTC
TRBV6-2/TRBV6-3	-	TRBJ2-5	-	CASSPPAPRSEETQYF	TGTGCCAGCAGTCCCCCCGCCCCGAGGAGCGAGGAGACCCAGTACTTC
TRBV6-2/TRBV6-3	-	TRBJ2-7	-	CASSLGSGFHEQYF	TGTGCCAGCAGTCTAGGATCAGGGTTCCACGAGCAGTACTTC
TRBV20-1	TRBD2	TRBJ2-7	once	CSALGLAARTSPSYEQYF	TGCAGTGCCTTAGGACTAGCGGCTAGGACGTCCCCGTCCTACGAGCAGTACTTC
TRBV3-1	-	TRBJ1-6	few	CASSLQAHSPLHF	TGTGCCAGCAGCCTCCAGGCCCATTCACCCCTCCACTTT
TRBV29-1	TRBD1	TRBJ2-7	-	CSVEGGQGFSAYEQYF	TGCAGCGTTGAAGGTGGACAGGGCTTCTCCGCCTACGAGCAGTACTTC
TRBV7-9	TRBD1	TRBJ1-1	-	CASSLATGGRKGAEAFF	TGTGCCAGCAGCTTAGCGACAGGGGGCAGGAAGGGGGCTGAAGCTTTCTTT
TRBV5-6	-	TRBJ2-7	-	CASSLMGGVSYEQYF	TGTGCCAGCAGCTTGATGGGGGGCGTCTCCTACGAGCAGTACTTC
TRBV28	TRBD1	TRBJ2-5	few	CASSSKQGLETQYF	TGTGCCAGCAGTTCAAAACAGGGGTTGGAGACCCAGTACTTC
TRBV7-2	TRBD1	TRBJ1-1	once	CASKPQGAKTEAFF	TGTGCCAGCAAGCCCCAGGGGGCAAAAACTGAAGCTTTCTTT
TRBV7-9	-	TRBJ2-7	-	CASSLDWGGDEQYF	TGTGCCAGCAGCTTAGATTGGGGCGGGGACGAGCAGTACTTC
TRBV3-1	TRBD2	TRBJ2-3	-	CASSLRLAGDTDTQYF	TGTGCCAGCAGCCTTCGACTAGCGGGGGACACAGATACGCAGTATTTT
TRBV4-1	-	TRBJ2-7	-	CASSHLGGDRAYEQYF	TGCGCCAGCAGCCATTTGGGGGGGGACAGAGCCTACGAGCAGTACTTC
TRBV29-1	-	TRBJ1-2	-	CSVEEDSGYGYTF	TGCAGCGTTGAGGAGGACAGTGGCTATGGCTACACCTTC
TRBV7-3	TRBD1	TRBJ2-6	few	CASSYTGQGASGANVLTF	TGTGCCAGCAGTTATACGGGACAGGGAGCTTCTGGGGCCAACGTCCTGACTTTC
TRBV20-1	-	TRBJ2-1	few	CSARGSQEQFF	TGCAGTGCTAGAGGGTCCCAAGAGCAGTTCTTC
TRBV2	-	TRBJ2-7	-	CASSEEGGAYEQYF	TGTGCCAGCAGTGAAGAGGGCGGGGCCTACGAGCAGTACTTC
TRBV20-1	-	TRBJ2-3	-	CSARDGRGITDTQYF	TGCAGTGCTAGAGATGGCAGGGGAATCACAGATACGCAGTATTTT